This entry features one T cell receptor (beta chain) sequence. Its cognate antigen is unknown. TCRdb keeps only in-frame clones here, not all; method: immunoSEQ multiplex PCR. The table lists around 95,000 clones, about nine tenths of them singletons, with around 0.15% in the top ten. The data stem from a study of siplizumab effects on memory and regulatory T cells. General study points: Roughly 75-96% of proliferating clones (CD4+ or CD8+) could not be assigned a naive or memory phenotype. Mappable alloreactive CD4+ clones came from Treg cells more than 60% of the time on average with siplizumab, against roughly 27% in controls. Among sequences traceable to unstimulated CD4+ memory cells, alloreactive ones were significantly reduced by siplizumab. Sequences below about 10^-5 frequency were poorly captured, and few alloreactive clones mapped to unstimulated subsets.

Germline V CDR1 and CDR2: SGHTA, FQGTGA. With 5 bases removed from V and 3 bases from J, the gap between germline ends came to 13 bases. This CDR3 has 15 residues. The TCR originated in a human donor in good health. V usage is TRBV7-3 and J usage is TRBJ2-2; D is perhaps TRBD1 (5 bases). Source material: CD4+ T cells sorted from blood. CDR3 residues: CASSPEQAYTGELFF. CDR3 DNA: TGTGCCAGCAGCCCGGAACAGGCGTACACCGGGGAGCTGTTTTTT.